This T cell receptor beta chain was identified in a study of T cells after yellow fever vaccination. The CDR3 has 16 amino acids. CDR1 is SGHDN, CDR2 FVKESK, per germline. V lost 2 bases to trimming and J lost 0 bases, with 12 bases between them. Via MiXCR, TCRdb re-called the 5' RACE reads, giving one row per CDR3 protein. The sample holds about 240,000 distinct CDR3 sequences; 3.6% are singletons and the top ten take around 20%. This clonotype has ten or more counts. What it recognizes is unknown. General study points: Weaker overall, the secondary response nonetheless peaked faster (day 5 versus 15). Reappearing after the booster were most of the clones from primary vaccination (96% CD4, 85% to 90% CD8).

V and J are TRBV14 and TRBJ2-3, with no clear D. Sample: PBMCs, taken 15 days after the yellow fever booster vaccination. The source of this sequence is a man younger than 35 who received the YFV17D yellow fever vaccine. CDR3 DNA: TGTGCCAGCAGCCAAATCGGACGGCCAAGCACAGATACGCAGTATTTT. It specifies CASSQIGRPSTDTQYF.